This T cell receptor (beta chain) was recovered during a study of Ad26.COV2.S vaccination and SARS-CoV-2 variants. Regarding treatment: some 20 received Ad26.COV2.S at low or high dose, single or two shots; a few received placebo; per-sample allocation not given. Collection of samples fell on day 63 after the first vaccine or placebo injection. The CDR3 totals 16 residues. Trimming removed 0 bases from V and 2 bases from J, with 14 bases in between. Germline V CDR1 and CDR2: SGDLS, YYNGEE. Sequenced by immunoSEQ multiplex PCR; TCRdb stores in-frame clones only, minus some. The sample lists about 350,000 clones; about 85% were seen once.

V and J are TRBV9 and TRBJ2-5; no firm D call. The sequences come from peripheral blood, collected in a trial of Ad26.COV2.S vaccine versus placebo. The receptor was derived from a person aged 18 to 59 who received the Ad26.COV2.S COVID-19 vaccine or a placebo. The CDR3 loop is CASSVGSQVGQETQYF. DNA of the CDR3: TGTGCCAGCAGCGTAGGCAGCCAGGTCGGACAAGAGACCCAGTACTTC.